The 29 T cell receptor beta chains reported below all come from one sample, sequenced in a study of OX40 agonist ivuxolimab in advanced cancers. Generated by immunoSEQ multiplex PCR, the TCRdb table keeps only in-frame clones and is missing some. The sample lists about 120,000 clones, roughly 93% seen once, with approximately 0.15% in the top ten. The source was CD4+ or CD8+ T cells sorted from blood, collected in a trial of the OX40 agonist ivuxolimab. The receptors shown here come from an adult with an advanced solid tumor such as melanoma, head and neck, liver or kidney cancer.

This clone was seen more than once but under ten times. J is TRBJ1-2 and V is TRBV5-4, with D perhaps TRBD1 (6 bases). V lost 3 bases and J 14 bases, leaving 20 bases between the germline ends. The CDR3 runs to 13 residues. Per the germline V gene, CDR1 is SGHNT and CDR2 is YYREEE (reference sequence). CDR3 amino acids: CASSSQGQMTYTF. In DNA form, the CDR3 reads TGTGCCAGCAGCTCTCAAGGACAGATGACCTATACCTTC.

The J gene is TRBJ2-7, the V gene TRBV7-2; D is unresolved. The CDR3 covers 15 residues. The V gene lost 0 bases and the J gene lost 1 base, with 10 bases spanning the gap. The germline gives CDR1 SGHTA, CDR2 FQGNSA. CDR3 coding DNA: TGTGCCAGCAGCTTAGCAGTAGAACGGTCCTACGAGCAGTACTTC. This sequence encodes CASSLAVERSYEQYF.

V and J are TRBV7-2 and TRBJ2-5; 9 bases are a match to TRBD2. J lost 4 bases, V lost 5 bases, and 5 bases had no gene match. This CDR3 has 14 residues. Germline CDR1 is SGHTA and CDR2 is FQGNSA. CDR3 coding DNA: TGTGCCAGCAGCCGCGGACTAGCGTCAGAGACCCAGTACTTC. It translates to CASSRGLASETQYF. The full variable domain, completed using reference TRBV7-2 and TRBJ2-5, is GAGVSQSPSNKVTEKGKDVELRCDPISGHTALYWYRQSLGQGLEFLIYFQGNSAPDKSGLPSDRFSAERTGGSVSTLTIQRTQQEDSAVYLCASSRGLASETQYFGPGTRLLVL.

The CDR3, as DNA: TGTGCCAGCAGCGTAGGGGCGGATTCCTACGAGCAGTACTTC. Translation gives CASSVGADSYEQYF. The J gene is TRBJ2-7, the V gene TRBV9; D not certain. V lost 0 bases and J 1 base, leaving 8 bases between the germline ends. The germline V gene has CDR1 SGDLS and CDR2 YYNGEE. The CDR3 is 14 residues long.

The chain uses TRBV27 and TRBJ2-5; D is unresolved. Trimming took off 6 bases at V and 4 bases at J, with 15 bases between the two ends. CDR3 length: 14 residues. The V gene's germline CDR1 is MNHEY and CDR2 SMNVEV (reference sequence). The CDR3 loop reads CASSRAGRAETQYF. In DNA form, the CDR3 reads TGTGCCAGCAGCCGGGCCGGAAGGGCAGAGACCCAGTACTTC.

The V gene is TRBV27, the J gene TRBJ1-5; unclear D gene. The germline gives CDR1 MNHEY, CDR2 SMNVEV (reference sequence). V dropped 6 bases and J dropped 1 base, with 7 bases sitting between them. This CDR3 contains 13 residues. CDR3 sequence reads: CASRLGSNQPQHF. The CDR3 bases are TGTGCCAGCAGACTGGGGAGCAATCAGCCCCAGCATTTT.

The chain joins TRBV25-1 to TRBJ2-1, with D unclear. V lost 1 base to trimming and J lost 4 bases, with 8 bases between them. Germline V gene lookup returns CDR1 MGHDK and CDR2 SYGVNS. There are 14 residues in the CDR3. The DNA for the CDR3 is TGTGCCAGCAGTGAATTGGCTCAATACAATGAGCAGTTCTTC. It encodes CASSELAQYNEQFF.

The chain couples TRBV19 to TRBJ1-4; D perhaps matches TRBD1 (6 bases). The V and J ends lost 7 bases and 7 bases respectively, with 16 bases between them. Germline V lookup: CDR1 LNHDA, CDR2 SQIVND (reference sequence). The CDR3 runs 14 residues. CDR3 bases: TGTGCCAGTACTCCAAGGGGGGTTGGTGAAAAACTGTTTTTT. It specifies CASTPRGVGEKLFF. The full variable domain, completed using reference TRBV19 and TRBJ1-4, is DGGITQSPKYLFRKEGQNVTLSCEQNLNHDAMYWYRQDPGQGLRLIYYSQIVNDFQKGDIAEGYSVSREKKESFPLTVTSAQKNPTAFYLCASTPRGVGEKLFFGSGTQLSVL.

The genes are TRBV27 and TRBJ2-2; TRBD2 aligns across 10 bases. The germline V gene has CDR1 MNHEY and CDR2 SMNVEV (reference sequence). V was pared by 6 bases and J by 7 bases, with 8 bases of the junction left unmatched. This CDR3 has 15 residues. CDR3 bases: TGTGCCAGCAGCCTAGCGGGAGTGGTAGTCGGGGAGCTGTTTTTT. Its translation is CASSLAGVVVGELFF.

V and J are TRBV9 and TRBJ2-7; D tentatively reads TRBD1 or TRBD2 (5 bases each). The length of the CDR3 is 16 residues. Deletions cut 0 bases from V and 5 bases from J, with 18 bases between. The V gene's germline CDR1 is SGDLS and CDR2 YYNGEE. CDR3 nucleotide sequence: TGTGCCAGCAGCGTAGATCCCCTCGGGGCCGGGGACGAGCAGTACTTC. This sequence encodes CASSVDPLGAGDEQYF.

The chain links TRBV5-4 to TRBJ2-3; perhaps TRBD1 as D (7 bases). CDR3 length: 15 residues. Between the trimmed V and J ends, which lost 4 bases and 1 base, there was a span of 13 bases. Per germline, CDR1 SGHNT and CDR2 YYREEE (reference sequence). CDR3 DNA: TGTGCCAGCAGCCCAGGGGGGCCTGGCACAGATACGCAGTATTTT. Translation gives CASSPGGPGTDTQYF. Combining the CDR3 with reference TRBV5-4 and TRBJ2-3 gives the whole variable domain ETGVTQSPTHLIKTRGQQVTLRCSSQSGHNTVSWYQQALGQGPQFIFQYYREEENGRGNFPPRFSGLQFPNYSSELNVNALELDDSALYLCASSPGGPGTDTQYFGPGTRLTVL.

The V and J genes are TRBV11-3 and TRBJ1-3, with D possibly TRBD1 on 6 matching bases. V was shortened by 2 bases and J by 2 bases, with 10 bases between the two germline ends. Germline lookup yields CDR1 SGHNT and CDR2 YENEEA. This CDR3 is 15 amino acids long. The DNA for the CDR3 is TGTGCCAGCAGCTTAAGGGGGAGTCCTGGAAACACCATATATTTT. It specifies CASSLRGSPGNTIYF.

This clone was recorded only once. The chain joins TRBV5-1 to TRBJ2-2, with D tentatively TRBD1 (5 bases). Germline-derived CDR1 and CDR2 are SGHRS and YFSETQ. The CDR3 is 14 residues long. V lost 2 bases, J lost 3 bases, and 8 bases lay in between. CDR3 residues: CASSLQVYTGELFF. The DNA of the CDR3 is TGCGCCAGCAGCTTACAGGTCTACACCGGGGAGCTGTTTTTT.

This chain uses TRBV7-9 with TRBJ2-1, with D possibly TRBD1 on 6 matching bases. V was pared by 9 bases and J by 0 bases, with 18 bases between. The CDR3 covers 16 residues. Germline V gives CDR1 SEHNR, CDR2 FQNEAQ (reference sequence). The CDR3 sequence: CASKQGLMGSYNEQFF. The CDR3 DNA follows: TGTGCCAGTAAACAGGGATTGATGGGCTCCTACAATGAGCAGTTCTTC.

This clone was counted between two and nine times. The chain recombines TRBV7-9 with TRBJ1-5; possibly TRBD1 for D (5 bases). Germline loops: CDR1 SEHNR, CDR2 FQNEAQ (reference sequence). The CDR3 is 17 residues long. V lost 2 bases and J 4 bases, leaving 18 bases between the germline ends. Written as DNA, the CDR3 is TGTGCCAGCAGCTTATCCCCCACACGGGACGCGAATCAGCCCCAGCATTTT. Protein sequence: CASSLSPTRDANQPQHF. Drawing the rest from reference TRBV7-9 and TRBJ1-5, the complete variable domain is DTGVSQNPRHKITKRGQNVTFRCDPISEHNRLYWYRQTLGQGPEFLTYFQNEAQLEKSRLLSDRFSAERPKGSFSTLEIQRTEQGDSAMYLCASSLSPTRDANQPQHFGDGTRLSIL.

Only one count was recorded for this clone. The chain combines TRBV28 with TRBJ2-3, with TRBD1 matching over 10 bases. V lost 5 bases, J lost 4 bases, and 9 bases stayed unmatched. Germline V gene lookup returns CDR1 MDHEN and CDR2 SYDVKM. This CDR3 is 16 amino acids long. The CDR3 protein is CASSPWTGGTADTQYF. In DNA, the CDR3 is TGTGCCAGCAGTCCTTGGACAGGGGGTACCGCAGATACGCAGTATTTT.

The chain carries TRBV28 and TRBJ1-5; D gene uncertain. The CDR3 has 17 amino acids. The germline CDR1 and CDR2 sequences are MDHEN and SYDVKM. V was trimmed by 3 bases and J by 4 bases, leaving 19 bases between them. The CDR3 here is CASSFVAFGGNNQPQHF. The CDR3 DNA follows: TGTGCCAGCAGTTTTGTCGCCTTTGGAGGGAATAATCAGCCCCAGCATTTT. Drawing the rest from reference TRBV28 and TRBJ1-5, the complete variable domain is DVKVTQSSRYLVKRTGEKVFLECVQDMDHENMFWYRQDPGLGLRLIYFSYDVKMKEKGDIPEGYSVSREKKERFSLILESASTNQTSMYLCASSFVAFGGNNQPQHFGDGTRLSIL.

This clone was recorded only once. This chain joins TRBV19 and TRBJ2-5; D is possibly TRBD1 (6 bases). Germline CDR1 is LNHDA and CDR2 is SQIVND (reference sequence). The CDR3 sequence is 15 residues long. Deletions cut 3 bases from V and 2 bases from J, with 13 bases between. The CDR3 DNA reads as TGTGCCAGTAGTATTAGGCGCGGACAGCAAGAGACCCAGTACTTC. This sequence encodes CASSIRRGQQETQYF.

The CDR3, as DNA: TGTGCCAGCAGTCCCATATCTAGCTACGAGCAGTTCTTC. It yields the protein CASSPISSYEQFF. J is TRBJ2-1 and V is TRBV27; D is perhaps TRBD2 (5 bases). Germline V gene data show CDR1 as MNHEY and CDR2 as SMNVEV (reference sequence). Trimming stripped 5 bases from V and 10 bases from J, with 15 bases between. The CDR3 contains 13 residues.

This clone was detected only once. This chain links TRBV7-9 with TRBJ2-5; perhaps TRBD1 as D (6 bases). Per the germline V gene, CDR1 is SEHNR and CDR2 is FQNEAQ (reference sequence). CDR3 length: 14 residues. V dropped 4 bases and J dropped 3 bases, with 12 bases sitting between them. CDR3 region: CASSYLDRKETQYF. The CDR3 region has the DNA TGTGCCAGCAGCTATCTCGACAGGAAAGAGACCCAGTACTTC.

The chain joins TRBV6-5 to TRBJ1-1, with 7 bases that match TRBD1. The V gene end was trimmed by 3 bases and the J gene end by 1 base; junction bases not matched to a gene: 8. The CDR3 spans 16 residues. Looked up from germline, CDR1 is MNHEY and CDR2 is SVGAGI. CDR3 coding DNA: TGTGCCAGCAGTTATTCCGGACAGGTGCGGAACACTGAAGCTTTCTTT. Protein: CASSYSGQVRNTEAFF.

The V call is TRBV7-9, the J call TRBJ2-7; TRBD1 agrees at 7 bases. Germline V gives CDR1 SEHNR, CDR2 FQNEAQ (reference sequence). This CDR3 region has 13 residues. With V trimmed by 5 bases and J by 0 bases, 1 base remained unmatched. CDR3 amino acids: CASSRDSSYEQYF. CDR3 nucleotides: TGTGCCAGCAGCCGGGACAGCTCCTACGAGCAGTACTTC.

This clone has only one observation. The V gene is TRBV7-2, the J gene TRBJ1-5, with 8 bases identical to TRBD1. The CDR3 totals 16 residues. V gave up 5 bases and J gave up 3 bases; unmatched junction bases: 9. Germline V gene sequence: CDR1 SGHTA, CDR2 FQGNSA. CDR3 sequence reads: CASSPAGQVFNQPQHF. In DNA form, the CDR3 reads TGTGCCAGCAGCCCAGCGGGACAGGTTTTCAATCAGCCCCAGCATTTT.

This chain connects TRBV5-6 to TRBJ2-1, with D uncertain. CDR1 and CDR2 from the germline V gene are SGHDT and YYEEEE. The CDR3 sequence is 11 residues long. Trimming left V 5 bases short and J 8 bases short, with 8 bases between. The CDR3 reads CASSIADEQFF. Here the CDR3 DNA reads TGTGCCAGCAGTATAGCTGATGAGCAGTTCTTC.

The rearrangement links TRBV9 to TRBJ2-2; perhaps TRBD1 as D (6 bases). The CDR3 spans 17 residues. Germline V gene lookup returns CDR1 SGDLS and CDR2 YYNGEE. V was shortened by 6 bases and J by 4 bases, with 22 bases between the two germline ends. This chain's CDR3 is CASTLGGGRLPTGELFF. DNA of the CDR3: TGTGCCAGCACCTTAGGGGGTGGTCGACTTCCCACCGGGGAGCTGTTTTTT. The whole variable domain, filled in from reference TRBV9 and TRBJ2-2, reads DSGVTQTPKHLITATGQRVTLRCSPRSGDLSVYWYQQSLDQGLQFLIQYYNGEERAKGNILERFSAQQFPDLHSELNLSSLELGDSALYFCASTLGGGRLPTGELFFGEGSRLTVL.

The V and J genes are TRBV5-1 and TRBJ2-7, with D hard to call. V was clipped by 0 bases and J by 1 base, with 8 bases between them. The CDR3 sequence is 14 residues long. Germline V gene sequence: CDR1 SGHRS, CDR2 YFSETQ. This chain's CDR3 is CASSLGGRSYEQYF. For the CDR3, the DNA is TGCGCCAGCAGCTTGGGGGGTAGATCCTACGAGCAGTACTTC.

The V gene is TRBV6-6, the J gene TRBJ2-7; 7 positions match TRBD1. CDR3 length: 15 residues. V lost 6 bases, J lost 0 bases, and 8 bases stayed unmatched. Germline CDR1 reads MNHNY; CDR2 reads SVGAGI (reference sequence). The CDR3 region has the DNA TGTGCCAGCAGAAAAGGACAGGAGAGCTCCTACGAGCAGTACTTC. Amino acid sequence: CASRKGQESSYEQYF.

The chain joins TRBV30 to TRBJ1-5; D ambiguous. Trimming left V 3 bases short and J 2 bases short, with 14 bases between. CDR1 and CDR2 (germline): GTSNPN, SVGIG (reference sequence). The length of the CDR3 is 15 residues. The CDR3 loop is CAWSPPSPGNQPQHF. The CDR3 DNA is TGTGCCTGGAGCCCTCCCAGCCCGGGCAATCAGCCCCAGCATTTT.

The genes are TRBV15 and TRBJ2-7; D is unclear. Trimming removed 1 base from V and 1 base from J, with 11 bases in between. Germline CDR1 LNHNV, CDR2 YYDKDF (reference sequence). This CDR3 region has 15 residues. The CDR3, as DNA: TGTGCCACCAGCAGAGGGGTAGCCAGGTCCTACGAGCAGTACTTC. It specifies CATSRGVARSYEQYF.